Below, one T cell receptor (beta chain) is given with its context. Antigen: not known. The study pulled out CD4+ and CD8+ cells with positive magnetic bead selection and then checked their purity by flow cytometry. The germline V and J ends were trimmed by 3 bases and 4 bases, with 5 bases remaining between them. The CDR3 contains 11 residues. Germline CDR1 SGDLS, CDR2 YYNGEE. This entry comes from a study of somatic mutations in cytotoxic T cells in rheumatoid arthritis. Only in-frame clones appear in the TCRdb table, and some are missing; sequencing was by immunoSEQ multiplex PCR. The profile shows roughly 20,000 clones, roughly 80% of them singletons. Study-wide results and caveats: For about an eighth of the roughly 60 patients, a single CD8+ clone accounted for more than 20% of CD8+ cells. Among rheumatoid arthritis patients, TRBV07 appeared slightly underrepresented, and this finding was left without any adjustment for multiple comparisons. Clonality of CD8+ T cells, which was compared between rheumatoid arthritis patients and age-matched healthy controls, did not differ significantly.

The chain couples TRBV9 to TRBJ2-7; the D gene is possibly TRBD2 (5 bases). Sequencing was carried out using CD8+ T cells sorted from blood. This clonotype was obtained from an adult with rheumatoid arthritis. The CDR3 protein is CASSAGYEQYF. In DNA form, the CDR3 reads TGTGCCAGCAGCGCGGGATACGAGCAGTACTTC.